This entry concerns a single T cell receptor beta chain. The data belong to a study of CD8+CD57+ T cells in acquired aplastic anemia. On the study more broadly: Recorded DNA amounts for sorted CD4+ and CD8+ cells had an average of roughly 3.4 ug.

For sequencing, patients were chosen who had shown expansion of CD8+CD57+ cells by flow cytometry. No patient had been given any therapy when blood was sampled. The germline V gene encodes CDR1 SGHTA and CDR2 FQGTGA. The CDR3 is made up of 17 amino acids. The V and J ends lost 7 bases and 6 bases, in that order; junction bases with no gene match: 18. Genomic DNA was employed as the template in profiling TCR beta VDJ and CDR3. From the reads, TCRdb called clonotypes with MiXCR, one entry per CDR3 protein. The sample contains 150,000 to 200,000 distinct CDR3 sequences, around 50% of which appear only once.

The V gene is TRBV7-3, the J gene TRBJ2-3; TRBD2 aligns across 8 bases. This receptor was identified in a human donor with aplastic anemia. Source material: sorted CD4+, CD8+, or CD8+CD57+ T cells (not recorded which) from PBMCs. The CDR3 is CASKLSPRGGLKDTQYF. DNA for the CDR3: TGTGCCAGCAAACTCTCGCCCCGGGGGGGCCTGAAGGATACGCAGTATTTT.